The present entry profiles one TCR beta chain with its context. Its antigen remains unidentified. No quality values exist for individual bases; no much larger clone is one base distant. The time point label on this specimen signifies: newly diagnosed, previously untreated cHL patient sample. PBMCs from patients with newly diagnosed, previously untreated classical Hodgkin lymphoma were sequenced as a comparison group for the relapsed/refractory trial patients. After peripheral blood was drawn into 8 mL Vacutainer Cell Preparation Tubes, PBMCs were isolated by centrifugation and then cryopreserved. In the germline V gene, CDR1 corresponds to MGHDK and CDR2 to SYGVNS. From cysteine to phenylalanine, the CDR3 is 12 amino acids long. Only the CDR3 part of the read is kept: 36 bases, read in frame from the first base. The junction carries 5 bases between V and J, which are trimmed by 4 bases and 2 bases respectively.

The data were taken from a study of PD-1 blockade in classical Hodgkin lymphoma (dated by TCRdb to about 2020). Study-level background: To define a peripheral blood immune signature of response to PD-1 blockade in classical Hodgkin lymphoma, the study combined TCR beta sequencing with CyTOF.

The research as a whole found: Baseline TCR diversity was reported to be lower in newly diagnosed patients than in healthy donors, and even lower in relapsed/refractory patients. Only a single clinical trial cohort was studied, and what caused the repertoire differences, possibly disease activity or prior therapy, remained undefined.

The Qiagen DNeasy kit was used to extract genomic DNA from unsorted PBMCs and from the negatively selected CD4+ and CD8+ fractions. Using primers that anneal to V and J segments, immunoSEQ multiplex PCR amplified the TCR beta CDR3 regions. A synthetic immune receptor repertoire was used to minimize amplification bias, and any remaining bias was removed computationally after sequencing. In the original analysis: Repertoire diversity was quantified as the Shannon entropy index using custom Python scripts. Unsorted, CD4+ and CD8+ repertoires were analyzed separately, except for combined analyses in which CD4+ and CD8+ sequences were merged in silico. The source is immuneACCESS, and TCRdb retained only in-frame sequences with V and J called. Part of the clones is not carried over; for the studies checked, unresolved V genes explain less than half of this, and the remainder is unexplained. That table furnishes V, J and clone size, whereas the DNA furnished D and trimming. In this sample the table shows some 70,000 clones, 85% to 95% of which occur a single time. Jointly, the top ten make up roughly 2.5% of the sample.

The chain uses TRBV25-1 and TRBJ1-1, with the D gene not clear enough to name. Sequencing was done on a sample of peripheral blood mononuclear cells (PBMCs). This clonotype was sampled from a human donor with classical Hodgkin lymphoma. CDR3 protein: CASSAFNTEAFF. The DNA sequence is given as TGTGCCAGCAGTGCCTTTAACACTGAAGCTTTCTTT.